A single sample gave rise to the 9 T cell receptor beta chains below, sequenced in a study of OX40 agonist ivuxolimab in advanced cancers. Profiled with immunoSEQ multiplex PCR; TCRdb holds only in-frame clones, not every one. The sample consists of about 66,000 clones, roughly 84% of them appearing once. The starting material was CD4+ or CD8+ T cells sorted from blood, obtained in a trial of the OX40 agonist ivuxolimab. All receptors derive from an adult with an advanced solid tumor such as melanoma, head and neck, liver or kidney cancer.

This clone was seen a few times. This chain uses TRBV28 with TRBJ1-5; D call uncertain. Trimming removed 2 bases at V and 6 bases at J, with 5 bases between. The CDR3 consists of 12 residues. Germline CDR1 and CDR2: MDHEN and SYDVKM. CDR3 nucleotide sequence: TGTGCCAGCAGTTTAGGGAGTCAGCCCCAGCATTTT. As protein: CASSLGSQPQHF.

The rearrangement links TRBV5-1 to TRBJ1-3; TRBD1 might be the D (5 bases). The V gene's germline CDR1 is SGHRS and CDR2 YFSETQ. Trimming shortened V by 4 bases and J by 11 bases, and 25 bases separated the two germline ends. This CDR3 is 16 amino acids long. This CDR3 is CASSREGGQGFSSIYF. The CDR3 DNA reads TGCGCCAGCAGCCGGGAAGGAGGGCAGGGATTTTCTTCCATATATTTT. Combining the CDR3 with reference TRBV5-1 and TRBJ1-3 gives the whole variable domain KAGVTQTPRYLIKTRGQQVTLSCSPISGHRSVSWYQQTPGQGLQFLFEYFSETQRNKGNFPGRFSGRQFSNSRSEMNVSTLELGDSALYLCASSREGGQGFSSIYFGEGSWLTVV.

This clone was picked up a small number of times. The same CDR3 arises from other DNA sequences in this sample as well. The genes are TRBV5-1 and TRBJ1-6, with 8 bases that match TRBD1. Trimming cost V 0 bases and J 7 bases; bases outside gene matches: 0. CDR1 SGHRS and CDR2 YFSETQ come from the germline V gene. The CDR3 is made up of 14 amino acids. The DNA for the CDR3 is TGCGCCAGCAGCTTGGGACAGGGGAATTCACCCCTCCACTTT. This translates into CASSLGQGNSPLHF. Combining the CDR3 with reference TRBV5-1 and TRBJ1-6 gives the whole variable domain KAGVTQTPRYLIKTRGQQVTLSCSPISGHRSVSWYQQTPGQGLQFLFEYFSETQRNKGNFPGRFSGRQFSNSRSEMNVSTLELGDSALYLCASSLGQGNSPLHFGNGTRLTVT.

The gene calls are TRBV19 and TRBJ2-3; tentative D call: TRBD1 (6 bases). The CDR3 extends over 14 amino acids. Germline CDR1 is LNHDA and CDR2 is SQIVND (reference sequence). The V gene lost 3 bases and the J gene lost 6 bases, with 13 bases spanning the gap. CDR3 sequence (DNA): TGTGCCAGTAGTATCGGGCAGGGGACGGATACGCAGTATTTT. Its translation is CASSIGQGTDTQYF.

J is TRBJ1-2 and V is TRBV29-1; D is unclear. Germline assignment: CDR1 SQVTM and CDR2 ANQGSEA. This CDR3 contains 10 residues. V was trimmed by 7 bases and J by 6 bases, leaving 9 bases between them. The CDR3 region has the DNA TGCAGCGCGGGCATAGATGGCTACACCTTC. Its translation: CSAGIDGYTF.

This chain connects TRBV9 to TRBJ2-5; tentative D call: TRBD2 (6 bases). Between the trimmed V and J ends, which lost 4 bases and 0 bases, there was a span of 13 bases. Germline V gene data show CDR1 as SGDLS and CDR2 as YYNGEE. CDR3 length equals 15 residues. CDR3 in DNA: TGTGCCAGCAGCCCGCCCGGGAGACACCAAGAGACCCAGTACTTC. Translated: CASSPPGRHQETQYF.

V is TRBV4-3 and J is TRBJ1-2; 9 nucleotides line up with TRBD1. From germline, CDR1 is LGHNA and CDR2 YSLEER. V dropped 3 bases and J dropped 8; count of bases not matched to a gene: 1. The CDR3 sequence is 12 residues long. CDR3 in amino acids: CASSQTGGGYTF. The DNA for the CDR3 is TGCGCCAGCAGCCAGACAGGGGGGGGCTACACCTTC.

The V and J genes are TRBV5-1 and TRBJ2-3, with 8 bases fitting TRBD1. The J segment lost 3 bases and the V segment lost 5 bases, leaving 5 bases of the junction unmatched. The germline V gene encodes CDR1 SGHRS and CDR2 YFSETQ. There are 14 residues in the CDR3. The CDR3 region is CASRLQGGTDTQYF. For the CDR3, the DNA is TGCGCCAGCAGGCTACAGGGGGGAACAGATACGCAGTATTTT.

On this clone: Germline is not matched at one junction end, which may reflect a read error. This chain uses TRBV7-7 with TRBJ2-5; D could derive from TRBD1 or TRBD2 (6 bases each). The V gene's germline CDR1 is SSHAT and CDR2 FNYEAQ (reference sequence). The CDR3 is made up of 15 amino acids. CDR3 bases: TGTGCTAGCAGCACCAGAGAGGGGGGACAAGAGACCCAGTACTTC. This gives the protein CASSTREGGQETQYF. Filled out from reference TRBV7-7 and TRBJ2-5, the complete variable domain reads GAGVSQSPRYKVTKRGQDVTLRCDPISSHATLYWYQQALGQGPEFLTYFNYEAQPDKSGLPSDRFSAERPEGSISTLTIQRTEQRDSAMYRCASSTREGGQETQYFGPGTRLLVL.